This T cell receptor beta chain emerged from a study of T cell changes during pregnancy in multiple sclerosis. There are 13 residues in the CDR3. Germline V CDR1 and CDR2: SNHLY, FYNNEI. J was trimmed by 2 bases and V by 3 bases; bases with no gene match: 1. Assay: immunoSEQ multiplex PCR; the TCRdb copy retains only in-frame clones and omits some. The table lists about 20,000 clones, roughly 90% of them singletons. The TCR was taken from a female donor in good health, enrolled as a control in a pregnancy study. Sequences were derived from CD8+ T cells from peripheral blood mononuclear cells, sampled in the third trimester of pregnancy. The chain has TRBV2 and TRBJ2-7; 7 positions agree with TRBD2. The CDR3 DNA sequence: TGTGCCAGCAGTGACAGCGGGACCTACGAGCAGTACTTC. This gives the protein CASSDSGTYEQYF.